A selection of T cell receptor beta chains follows, all from one sample in a study of cytomegalovirus exposure and HLA in healthy donors. The method was immunoSEQ multiplex PCR; TCRdb's version includes in-frame clones alone and lacks a portion of them. Among approximately 190,000 clones, roughly 80% were seen once, and the ten largest hold 3.8%. The sample taken for sequencing was PBMCs. These receptors were obtained from a man aged 50 or older in good health and CMV-seronegative. Each CDR3 is given with its conserved first and last residue. D genes are given only for firm matches. Clone size is stated in some rows and not others, as once, few, many or a class when expanded.

TRBD1 | - | TRBJ1-1 | TRBV5-1 | CASSKTGAVSMNTEAFF | TGCGCCAGCAGCAAGACAGGGGCGGTTTCCATGAACACTGAAGCTTTCTTT
- | once | TRBJ2-7 | TRBV2 | CASSRDNSYEQYF | TGTGCCAGCAGTCGGGACAACTCCTACGAGCAGTACTTC
- | - | TRBJ1-1 | TRBV7-9 | CASNSEAFF | TGTGCCAGCAACTCAGAAGCTTTCTTT
- | once | TRBJ1-5 | TRBV27 | CASSFSGQPQHF | TGTGCCAGCAGTTTTAGCGGTCAGCCCCAGCATTTT
TRBD1 | - | TRBJ1-3 | TRBV14 | CASSQVPDRAHTIYF | TGTGCCAGCAGCCAAGTTCCGGACAGGGCACACACCATATATTTT
TRBD1 | - | TRBJ2-5 | TRBV7-9 | CASSLPFRFPTGGRETQYF | TGTGCCAGCAGCTTACCCTTTCGGTTCCCGACAGGGGGCCGGGAGACCCAGTACTTC
TRBD1 | - | TRBJ2-4 | TRBV10-1 | CASSEGDRAKNIQYF | TGCGCCAGCAGTGAAGGGGACAGGGCCAAAAACATTCAGTACTTC
TRBD2 | - | TRBJ2-7 | TRBV6-6 | CASREGSSYEQYF | TGTGCCAGCCGGGAGGGGAGCTCCTACGAGCAATACTTC
- | - | TRBJ1-2 | TRBV10-3 | CAISGPGARETNYGYTF | TGTGCCATCAGTGGCCCAGGGGCGAGGGAAACTAACTATGGCTACACCTTC
- | - | TRBJ1-1 | TRBV10-2 | CARKQGWDTEAFF | TGCGCCAGAAAACAGGGTTGGGACACTGAAGCTTTCTTT
TRBD1 | - | TRBJ1-5 | TRBV6-5 | CASNSGTGGKQPQHF | TGTGCCAGCAATTCCGGGACAGGGGGCAAACAGCCCCAGCATTTT
- | few | TRBJ2-7 | TRBV6-1 | CASTLGGRSYEQYF | TGTGCCAGCACCTTAGGCGGGCGGTCCTACGAGCAGTACTTC
- | - | TRBJ1-1 | TRBV5-1 | CASSLRERNTEAFF | TGCGCCAGCAGCTTGCGGGAAAGGAACACTGAAGCTTTCTTT
- | - | TRBJ2-1 | TRBV27 | CASHRGGIGVRQFF | TGTGCCTCCCACCGAGGGGGTATAGGGGTAAGGCAGTTCTTC
- | - | TRBJ2-4 | TRBV7-2 | CASSLATVGHNIQYF | TGTGCCAGCAGCTTAGCGACAGTGGGTCATAACATTCAGTACTTC
TRBD2 | once | TRBJ2-7 | TRBV2 | CASSEGSGGAYEQYF | TGTGCCAGCAGTGAAGGCAGCGGGGGGGCCTACGAGCAGTACTTC
- | - | TRBJ2-7 | TRBV5-1 | CASSRAGQVGGEQYF | TGCGCCAGCAGCAGAGCCGGACAGGTCGGGGGCGAGCAGTACTTC